Each of the 14 T cell receptor beta chains below was sequenced from the same sample in a study of OX40 agonist ivuxolimab in advanced cancers. Here immunoSEQ multiplex PCR was the method, and the copy in TCRdb shows in-frame clones only, minus some. The sample carries approximately 91,000 clones, around 88% recorded once. The sample in question was CD4+ or CD8+ T cells sorted from blood, obtained in a trial of the OX40 agonist ivuxolimab. The receptors were sampled from an adult with an advanced solid tumor such as melanoma, head and neck, liver or kidney cancer.

The chain uses TRBV14 and TRBJ2-3, with D perhaps matching TRBD2 (6 bases). The germline V gene has CDR1 SGHDN and CDR2 FVKESK. V lost 3 bases and J lost 1, with 8 bases in between. The CDR3 totals 14 residues. DNA for the CDR3: TGTGCCAGCAGCCAGGGCGGGGGCACAGATACGCAGTATTTT. Amino acid sequence: CASSQGGGTDTQYF.

The V gene is TRBV19, the J gene TRBJ1-2; no clear D gene. Looked up from germline, CDR1 is LNHDA and CDR2 is SQIVND (reference sequence). The V end was cut by 5 bases, the J end by 4 bases, with 5 bases between. This CDR3 has 11 amino acids. CDR3 sequence: CASSPSYGYTF. As DNA, the CDR3 is TGTGCCAGTAGTCCTTCCTATGGCTACACCTTC.

This clone was counted a single time. The rearrangement links TRBV5-1 to TRBJ1-3; no clear D. Germline-derived CDR1 and CDR2 are SGHRS and YFSETQ. V was clipped by 0 bases and J by 4 bases, with 11 bases between them. This CDR3 has 15 residues. Written as DNA, the CDR3 is TGCGCCAGCAGCTTGGCTTCCCACCCCGGAAACACCATATATTTT. Protein product: CASSLASHPGNTIYF. The entire variable domain, with the rest obtained from reference TRBV5-1 and TRBJ1-3, is as follows: KAGVTQTPRYLIKTRGQQVTLSCSPISGHRSVSWYQQTPGQGLQFLFEYFSETQRNKGNFPGRFSGRQFSNSRSEMNVSTLELGDSALYLCASSLASHPGNTIYFGEGSWLTVV.

The rearrangement joins TRBV14 to TRBJ2-3; either TRBD1 or TRBD2 may fit D (5 bases each). Germline CDR1 reads SGHDN; CDR2 reads FVKESK. Trimming pared 5 bases from V and 3 bases from J, leaving 24 bases between. This CDR3 has 18 amino acids. The CDR3 nucleotides read TGTGCCAGCAGCTCCCTCCCCGGGACGCTCAAGACGACAGATACGCAGTATTTT. It translates to CASSSLPGTLKTTDTQYF.

This chain uses TRBV2 with TRBJ1-1; tentatively, D is TRBD1 (5 bases). Germline-derived CDR1 and CDR2 are SNHLY and FYNNEI. Between the trimmed V and J ends, which lost 8 bases and 1 base, there was a span of 11 bases. CDR3 size: 13 residues. CDR3 sequence reads: CASFWGKNTEAFF. CDR3 DNA sequence: TGTGCCAGCTTCTGGGGGAAGAACACTGAAGCTTTCTTT. The variable domain in full, with the rest retrieved from reference TRBV2 and TRBJ1-1, is EPEVTQTPSHQVTQMGQEVILRCVPISNHLYFYWYRQILGQKVEFLVSFYNNEISEKSEIFDDQFSVERPDGSNFTLKIRSTKLEDSAMYFCASFWGKNTEAFFGQGTRLTVV.

The chain has TRBV18 and TRBJ2-7; the D gene is possibly TRBD2 (5 bases). CDR3 size: 15 residues. V lost 5 bases and J lost 0, with 14 bases in between. The V gene's germline CDR1 is KGHSH and CDR2 LQKENI. Written as DNA, the CDR3 is TGTGCCAGCTCAGCGACTACCTCTCGCTCCTACGAGCAGTACTTC. Translated: CASSATTSRSYEQYF.

The V gene is TRBV5-6, the J gene TRBJ2-3; TRBD2 might be the D (6 bases). This CDR3 spans 15 amino acids. CDR1 is SGHDT and CDR2 is YYEEEE in the germline V gene. Trimming removed 1 base at V and 1 base at J, with 10 bases between. CDR3 protein: CASSLRGIGTDTQYF. CDR3 coding DNA: TGTGCCAGCAGCTTGCGGGGGATTGGCACAGATACGCAGTATTTT. The full variable domain, its missing parts supplied by reference TRBV5-6 and TRBJ2-3, is DAGVTQSPTHLIKTRGQQVTLRCSPKSGHDTVSWYQQALGQGPQFIFQYYEEEERQRGNFPDRFSGHQFPNYSSELNVNALLLGDSALYLCASSLRGIGTDTQYFGPGTRLTVL.

The chain is built from TRBV21-1 and TRBJ1-1; the D call in the table, TRBD1, was not verified against the DNA. TRBV21-1 is flagged as a pseudogene. This CDR3 is built from 14 residues. The CDR3 bases are TGTGCCAGCACCTCGGGACAGTACAACACTGAAGCTTTCTTT. As protein: CASTSGQYNTEAFF.

The chain joins TRBV7-2 to TRBJ2-2; D is perhaps TRBD2 (5 bases). V was pared by 5 bases and J by 5 bases, with 9 bases between. This CDR3 is built from 13 residues. Per the germline V gene, CDR1 is SGHTA and CDR2 is FQGNSA. In DNA form, the CDR3 reads TGTGCCAGCAGCGTCGAGCGGACCGGGGAGCTGTTTTTT. This sequence encodes CASSVERTGELFF.

This chain links TRBV11-1 with TRBJ1-4; 8 bases are a match to TRBD1. This CDR3 has 15 amino acids. Germline-derived CDR1 and CDR2 are SGHAT and FQDESV (reference sequence). J lost 4 bases, V lost 4 bases, and 5 bases had no gene match. As DNA, the CDR3 is TGTGCCAGCAGCTCACAGACAGGGGATAATGAAAAACTGTTTTTT. Amino acids: CASSSQTGDNEKLFF.

The rearrangement joins TRBV19 to TRBJ1-1; 7 nucleotides match TRBD1. Trimming took 7 bases from V and 5 from J; bases not matched to a gene: 7. Looked up from germline, CDR1 is LNHDA and CDR2 is SQIVND (reference sequence). CDR3 length: 13 amino acids. CDR3 sequence: CASNKQGRTEAFF. The DNA for the CDR3 is TGTGCCAGTAATAAACAGGGGCGGACTGAAGCTTTCTTT.

The chain is built from TRBV18 and TRBJ2-1; D gene uncertain. V lost 3 bases to trimming and J lost 4 bases, with 7 bases between them. The germline V gene has CDR1 KGHSH and CDR2 LQKENI. This CDR3 contains 13 residues. The CDR3 protein is CASSPFEYNEQFF. DNA of the CDR3: TGTGCCAGCTCACCGTTTGAGTACAATGAGCAGTTCTTC.

This rearrangement joins TRBV10-3 to TRBJ2-4; perhaps TRBD2 as D (6 bases). The V end was cut by 4 bases, the J end by 0 bases, with 10 bases between. The CDR3 sequence is 15 residues long. CDR1 is ENHRY and CDR2 is SYGVKD in the germline V gene. The CDR3 loop reads CAISGGELAKNIQYF. Written as DNA, the CDR3 is TGTGCCATCAGTGGGGGGGAACTAGCCAAAAACATTCAGTACTTC.

The chain uses TRBV4-2 and TRBJ1-4, with D possibly matching TRBD1 (5 bases). This CDR3 is 20 amino acids long. CDR1 is LGHNA, CDR2 YNFKEQ, per germline. V shed 1 base and J shed 8 bases, with 29 bases lying between them. CDR3 in DNA: TGTGCCAGCAGCCAAGGCGTTACAGCACTCTGGCGAGGGGATGGAGAAAAACTGTTTTTT. Protein product: CASSQGVTALWRGDGEKLFF.